These T cell receptor beta chains were read from a single sample in a study of cytomegalovirus exposure and HLA in healthy donors. Assay: immunoSEQ multiplex PCR; the TCRdb copy retains only in-frame clones and omits some. The sample gives 200,000 to 250,000 clones, approximately 82% of which show up once; 0.63% is in the top ten. Sequenced input: PBMCs. All receptors derive from a man between 18 and 35 years old in good health and CMV-seronegative. Each CDR3 is given with its conserved first and last residue. Clone sizes are given selectively: once, few, many, or a class where the clone is expanded.

TRBJ1-3	TRBV2	15	NA	CASSVGGSSGNTIYF
TRBJ2-5	TRBV4-1	16	NA	CASSPHLMGIQETQYF
TRBJ2-5	TRBV28	15	NA	CASSLLAGAGETQYF
TRBJ2-5	TRBV5-6	14	NA	CASSLGLAGETQYF
TRBJ2-1	TRBV4-1	18	NA	CASSQERSGGSSYNEQFF
TRBJ1-4	TRBV5-4	15	few	CASSFTGGSGEKLFF
TRBJ1-1	TRBV5-1	16	NA	CASSEWDRTTNTEAFF
TRBJ2-7	TRBV19	15	NA	CASSISGTPKYEQYF
TRBJ2-3	TRBV7-9	16	few	CASSPRPGLETDTQYF
TRBJ2-7	TRBV11-2	15	NA	CASSLGSGGGYEQYF
TRBJ1-4	TRBV18	14	NA	CASSQLGINEKLFF
TRBJ2-3	TRBV11-3	13	few	CASSYGGTDTQYF
TRBJ2-3	TRBV28	11	NA	CASSLQDTQYF
TRBJ1-5	TRBV27	13	few	CASSAQGVQPQHF
TRBJ2-5	TRBV19	14	NA	CASNIAGGRETQYF
TRBJ2-2	TRBV2	13	few	CASRPLSTGELFF
TRBJ1-5	TRBV7-9	16	NA	CASSFPTGGGSQPQHF
TRBJ1-1	TRBV2	13	few	CASSEQGNTEAFF
TRBJ2-7	TRBV4-1	15	NA	CASSRPGQEIDEQYF
TRBJ1-5	TRBV18	13	few	CASSPGQDQPQHF
TRBJ1-2	TRBV14	12	NA	CASSQRMGGYTF
TRBJ2-7	TRBV4-2	14	NA	CASSQETRFDEQYF
TRBJ1-2	TRBV30	12	NA	CAWALGGVGYTF
TRBJ2-1	TRBV28	15	few	CASGPDRNPQREQFF
TRBJ2-5	TRBV19	15	NA	CASSIWGGVEETQYF
TRBJ1-1	TRBV2	15	NA	CASSSRGGASTEAFF
TRBJ2-1	TRBV14	16	NA	CASSLRSPGVGNEQFF
TRBJ2-1	TRBV5-1	16	NA	CASILFAGTLADEQFF
TRBJ1-5	TRBV9	15	few	CASSVSSGSNQPQHF
TRBJ1-1	TRBV18	12	NA	CASSPTVESAFF
TRBJ2-1	TRBV4-2	16	few	CASSQQFSGPGNEQFF
TRBJ2-1	TRBV6-5	13	NA	CASRGRETYEQFF
TRBJ1-1	TRBV29-1	14	NA	CSVGGGDPNTEAFF
TRBJ2-2	TRBV19	16	NA	CASSIMGQGPTGELFF
TRBJ2-4	TRBV5-1	13	NA	CASSWTNQNIQYF
TRBJ1-1	TRBV7-9	14	NA	CASTQGGEYTEAFF
TRBJ1-5	TRBV6-6	15	NA	CASSYRGTAYQPQHF
TRBJ2-3	TRBV7-9	18	NA	CASSLGLAPGPSTDTQYF
TRBJ2-5	TRBV28	17	NA	CASSLRLAGGPGETQYF
TRBJ1-1	TRBV11-2	15	NA	CASSLGSGLDTEAFF
TRBJ2-7	TRBV7-2	12	NA	CASSLYRYEQYF
TRBJ1-2	TRBV19	13	NA	CASTAGALYGYTF
TRBJ2-1	TRBV19	17	NA	CASSGSGTSGPQDEQFF
TRBJ1-6	TRBV30	18	few	CAWTGGQGLYSYNSPLHF
TRBJ1-5	TRBV6-5	13	NA	CASSYLRGHNMYF
TRBJ1-3	TRBV5-1	13	NA	CASSLGDRNTIYF